The clone carrying this T cell receptor beta chain came up once. Its antigen remains unknown. The data derive from a study of cytomegalovirus exposure and HLA in healthy donors. Study in general: Sequencing of 150 million to 200 million T cells in an earlier analysis found under 120 million unique TCR beta sequences.

This CDR3 region has 18 residues. Trimming removed 5 bases from V and 5 bases from J; junction bases left unmatched: 17. The germline V gene has CDR1 SEHNR and CDR2 FQNEAQ (reference sequence). Overall study findings and caveats: Another analysis was done later, and it associated roughly 15,000 TCR beta sequences with HLA alleles at 0.05 false discovery rate. Among TCR beta chains, those listed as cytomegalovirus-associated numbered over 150. Among TCR beta chains of equal frequency, HLA-associated ones were more clonally expanded in a later analysis.

PCR used 60 Vbeta primers and 13 Jbeta primers. Assay used: immunoSEQ multiplex PCR; TCRdb lists only in-frame clones, some missing. Of 80,000 to 95,000 clones listed, over 55% were seen once; the top ten hold more than 15%. The clonotype originates from a young woman in good health and CMV-seropositive. The chain has TRBV7-9 and TRBJ2-5, with 10 positions matching TRBD2. Sequenced sample: PBMCs. Here the CDR3 DNA reads TGTGCCAGCAGCCCAAGAAGGGTAGCGGGGGGCCGGAGGGAGACCCAGTACTTC. Translating gives CASSPRRVAGGRRETQYF. The whole variable domain, remainder taken from reference TRBV7-9 and TRBJ2-5, is DTGVSQNPRHKITKRGQNVTFRCDPISEHNRLYWYRQTLGQGPEFLTYFQNEAQLEKSRLLSDRFSAERPKGSFSTLEIQRTEQGDSAMYLCASSPRRVAGGRRETQYFGPGTRLLVL.